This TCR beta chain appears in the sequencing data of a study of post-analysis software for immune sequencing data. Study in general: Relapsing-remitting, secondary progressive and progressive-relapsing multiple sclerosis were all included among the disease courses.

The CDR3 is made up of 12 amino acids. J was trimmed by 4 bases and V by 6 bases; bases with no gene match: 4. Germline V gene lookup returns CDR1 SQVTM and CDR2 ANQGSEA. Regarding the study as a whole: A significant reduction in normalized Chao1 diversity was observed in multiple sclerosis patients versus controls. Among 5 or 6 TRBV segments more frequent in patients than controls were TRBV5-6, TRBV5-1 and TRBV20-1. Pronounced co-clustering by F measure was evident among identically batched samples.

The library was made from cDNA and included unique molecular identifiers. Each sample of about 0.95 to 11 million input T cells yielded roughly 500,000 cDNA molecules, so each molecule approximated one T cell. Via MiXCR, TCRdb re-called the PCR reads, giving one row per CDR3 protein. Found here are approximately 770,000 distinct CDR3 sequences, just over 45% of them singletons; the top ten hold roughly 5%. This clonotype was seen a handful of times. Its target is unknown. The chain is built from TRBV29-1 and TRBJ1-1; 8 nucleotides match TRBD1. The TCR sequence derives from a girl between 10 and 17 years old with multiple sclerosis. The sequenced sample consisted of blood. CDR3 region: CSVRTGSTEAFF. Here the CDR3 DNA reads TGCAGCGTCCGGACAGGGAGCACTGAAGCTTTCTTT.